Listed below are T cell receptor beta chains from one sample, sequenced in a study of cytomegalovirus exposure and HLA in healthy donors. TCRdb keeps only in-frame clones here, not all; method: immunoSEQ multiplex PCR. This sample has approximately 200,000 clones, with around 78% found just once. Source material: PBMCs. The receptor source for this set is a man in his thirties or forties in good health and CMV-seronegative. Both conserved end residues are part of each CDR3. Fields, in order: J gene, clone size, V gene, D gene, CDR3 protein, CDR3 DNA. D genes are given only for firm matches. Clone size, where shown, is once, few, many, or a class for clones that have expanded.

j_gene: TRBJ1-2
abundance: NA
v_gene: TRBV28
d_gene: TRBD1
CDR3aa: CASSGGQRALYTF
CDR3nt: TGTGCCAGCAGTGGGGGACAGCGTGCGCTTTACACCTTC

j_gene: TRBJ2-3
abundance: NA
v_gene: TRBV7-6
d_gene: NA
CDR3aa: CASSLASDTQYF
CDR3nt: TGTGCCAGCAGCTTAGCATCGGATACGCAGTATTTT

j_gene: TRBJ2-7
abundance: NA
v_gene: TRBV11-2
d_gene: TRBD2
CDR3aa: CASSSRSGGSNEQYF
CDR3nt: TGTGCCAGCAGCTCACGGTCGGGGGGATCCAACGAGCAGTACTTC

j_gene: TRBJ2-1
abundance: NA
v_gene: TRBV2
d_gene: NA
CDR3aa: CASSQFYEQFF
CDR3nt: TGTGCCAGCAGTCAGTTTTATGAGCAGTTCTTC

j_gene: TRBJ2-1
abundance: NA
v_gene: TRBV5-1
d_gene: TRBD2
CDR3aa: CASSFSGTNSYNEQFF
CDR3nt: TGCGCCAGCAGCTTCTCCGGGACTAATTCCTACAATGAGCAGTTCTTC

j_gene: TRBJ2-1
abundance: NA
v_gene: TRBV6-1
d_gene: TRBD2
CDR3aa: CASSDPRTSGRNEQFF
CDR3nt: TGTGCCAGCAGTGACCCCCGCACTAGCGGGAGAAATGAGCAGTTCTTC

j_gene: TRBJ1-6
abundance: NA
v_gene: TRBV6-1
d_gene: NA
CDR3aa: CASSELQSNSPLHF
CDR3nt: TGTGCCAGCAGTGAGTTACAGAGTAATTCACCCCTCCACTTT

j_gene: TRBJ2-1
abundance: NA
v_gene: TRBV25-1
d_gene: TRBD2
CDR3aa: CATSRGRAGNEQFF
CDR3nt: TGTGCCACCTCGCGCGGGAGGGCCGGTAATGAGCAGTTCTTC

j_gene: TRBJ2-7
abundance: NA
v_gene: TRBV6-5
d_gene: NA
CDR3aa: CASRSDTYEQYF
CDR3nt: TGTGCCAGCAGGTCCGACACCTACGAGCAGTACTTC

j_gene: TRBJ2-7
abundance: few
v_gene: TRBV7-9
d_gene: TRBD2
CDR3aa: CASSPGLAAYEQYF
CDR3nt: TGTGCCAGCAGCCCTGGACTAGCGGCATACGAGCAGTACTTC

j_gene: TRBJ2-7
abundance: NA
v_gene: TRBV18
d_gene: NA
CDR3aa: CASSVPQGYEQYF
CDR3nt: TGTGCCAGCTCAGTCCCGCAGGGGTACGAGCAGTACTTC

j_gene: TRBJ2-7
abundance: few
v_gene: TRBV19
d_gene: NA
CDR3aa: CASSTRFSSYEQYF
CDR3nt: TGTGCCAGTAGTACCAGGTTTAGCTCCTACGAGCAGTACTTC

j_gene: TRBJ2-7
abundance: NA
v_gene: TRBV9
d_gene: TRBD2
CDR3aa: CASSPTAGSGIISYEQYF
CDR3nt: TGTGCCAGCAGCCCCACGGCGGGTAGCGGGATCATCTCCTACGAGCAGTACTTC

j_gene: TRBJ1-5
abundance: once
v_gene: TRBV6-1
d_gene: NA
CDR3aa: CASSERVGNQPQHF
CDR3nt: TGTGCCAGCAGTGAACGGGTTGGCAATCAGCCCCAGCATTTT

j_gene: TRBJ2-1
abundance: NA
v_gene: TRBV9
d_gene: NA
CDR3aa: CASSAGPRGNYNEQFF
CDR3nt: TGTGCCAGCAGCGCAGGCCCCCGAGGGAACTACAATGAGCAGTTCTTC

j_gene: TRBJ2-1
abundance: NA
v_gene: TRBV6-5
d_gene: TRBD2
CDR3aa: CASRPIAGGPSEQFF
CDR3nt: TGTGCCAGCAGACCAATAGCGGGAGGGCCCAGTGAGCAGTTCTTC

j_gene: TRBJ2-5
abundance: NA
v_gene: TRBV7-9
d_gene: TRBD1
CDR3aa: CASSLEAGGRETQYF
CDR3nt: TGTGCCAGCAGCTTAGAGGCAGGGGGCAGGGAGACCCAGTACTTC

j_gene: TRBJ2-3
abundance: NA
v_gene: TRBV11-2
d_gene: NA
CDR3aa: CASSYLVSTDTQYF
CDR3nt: TGTGCCAGCAGCTACCTAGTTAGCACAGATACGCAGTATTTT

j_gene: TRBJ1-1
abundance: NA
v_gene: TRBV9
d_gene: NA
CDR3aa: CASSVNRNTEAFF
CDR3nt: TGTGCCAGCAGCGTAAATCGGAACACTGAAGCTTTCTTT

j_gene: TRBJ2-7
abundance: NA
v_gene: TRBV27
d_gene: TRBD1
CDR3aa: CASSWDRSYEQYF
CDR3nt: TGTGCCAGCAGTTGGGACAGGTCCTACGAGCAGTACTTC

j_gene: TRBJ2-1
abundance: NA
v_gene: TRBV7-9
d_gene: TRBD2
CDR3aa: CASKPPPGLVSDEQFF
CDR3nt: TGTGCCAGCAAGCCACCCCCAGGACTAGTTTCCGATGAGCAATTCTTC

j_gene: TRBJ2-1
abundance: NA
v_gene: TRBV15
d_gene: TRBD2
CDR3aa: CATSFSSGSYNEQFF
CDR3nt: TGTGCCACCAGCTTTTCCAGCGGGAGTTACAATGAGCAGTTCTTC

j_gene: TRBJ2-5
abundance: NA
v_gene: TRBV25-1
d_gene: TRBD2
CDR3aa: CASGRPGLGETQYF
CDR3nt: TGTGCCAGCGGACGACCGGGACTAGGAGAGACCCAGTACTTC

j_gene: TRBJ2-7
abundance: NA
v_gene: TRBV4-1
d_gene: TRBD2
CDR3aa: CASSQTSSGYEQYF
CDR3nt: TGCGCCAGCAGCCAGACTAGCAGTGGCTACGAGCAGTACTTC

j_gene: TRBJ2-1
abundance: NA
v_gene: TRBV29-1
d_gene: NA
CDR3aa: CSVDYVSYNEQFF
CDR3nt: TGCAGCGTCGACTACGTGTCCTACAATGAGCAGTTCTTC

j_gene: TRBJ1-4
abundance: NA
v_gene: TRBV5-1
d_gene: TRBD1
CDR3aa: CASSRQGIRDEKLFF
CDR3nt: TGCGCCAGCAGCCGACAGGGGATCAGAGATGAAAAACTGTTTTTT

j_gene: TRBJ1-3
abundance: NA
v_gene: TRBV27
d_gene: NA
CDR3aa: CASSLSGYGNTIYF
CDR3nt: TGTGCCAGCAGTTTGTCCGGGTATGGAAACACCATATATTTT

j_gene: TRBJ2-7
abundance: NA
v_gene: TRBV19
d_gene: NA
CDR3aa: CASMGSTYEQYF
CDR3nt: TGTGCCAGCATGGGCAGTACCTACGAGCAGTACTTC

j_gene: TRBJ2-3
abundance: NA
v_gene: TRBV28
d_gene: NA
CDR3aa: CASSSAGDTQYF
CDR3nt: TGTGCCAGCAGCTCGGCAGGGGATACGCAGTATTTT

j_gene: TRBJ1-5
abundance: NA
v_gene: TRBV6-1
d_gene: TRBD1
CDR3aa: CASTFDRGNQPQHF
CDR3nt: TGTGCCAGCACCTTTGACAGGGGAAACCAGCCCCAGCATTTT

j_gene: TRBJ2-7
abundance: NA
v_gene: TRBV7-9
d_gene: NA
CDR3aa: CSSRDTGYEQYF
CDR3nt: TGTTCCAGCAGAGATACAGGGTACGAGCAGTACTTC

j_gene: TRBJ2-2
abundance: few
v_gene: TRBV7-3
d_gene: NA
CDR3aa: CASSLTPTGNTGELFF
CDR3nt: TGTGCCAGCAGCTTAACCCCTACGGGGAACACCGGGGAGCTGTTTTTT

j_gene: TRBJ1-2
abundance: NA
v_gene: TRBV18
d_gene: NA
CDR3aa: CASSPSRNYGYTF
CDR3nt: TGTGCCAGCTCACCATCGAGGAACTATGGCTACACCTTC

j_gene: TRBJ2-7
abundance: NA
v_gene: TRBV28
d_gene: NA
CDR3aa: CASTRAYEQYF
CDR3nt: TGTGCCAGCACCCGGGCCTACGAGCAGTACTTC

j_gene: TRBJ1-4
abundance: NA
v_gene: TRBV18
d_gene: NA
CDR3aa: CASSIGGTNEKLFF
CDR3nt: TGTGCCAGCTCAATTGGCGGAACTAATGAAAAACTGTTTTTT

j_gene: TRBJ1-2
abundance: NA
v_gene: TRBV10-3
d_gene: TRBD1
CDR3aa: CAISESRGQGNYGYTF
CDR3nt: TGTGCCATCAGTGAGTCGAGGGGACAGGGAAACTATGGCTACACCTTC

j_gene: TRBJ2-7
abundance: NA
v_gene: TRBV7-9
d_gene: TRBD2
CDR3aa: CASSLVPGTTQVEQYF
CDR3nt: TGTGCCAGCAGCTTAGTCCCCGGGACTACCCAAGTCGAGCAGTACTTC

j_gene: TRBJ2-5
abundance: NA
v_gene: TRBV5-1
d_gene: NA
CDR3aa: CASSSRGTYQETQYF
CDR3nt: TGCGCCAGCAGCTCACGCGGGACCTACCAAGAGACCCAGTACTTC

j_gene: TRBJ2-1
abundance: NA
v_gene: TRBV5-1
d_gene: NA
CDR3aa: CASSLGRGVQFF
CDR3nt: TGCGCCAGCAGCTTGGGGAGGGGAGTGCAGTTCTTC

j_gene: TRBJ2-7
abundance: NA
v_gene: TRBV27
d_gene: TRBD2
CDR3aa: CASSLQLAGGHEQYF
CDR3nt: TGTGCCAGCAGTTTACAACTAGCGGGAGGCCACGAGCAGTACTTC

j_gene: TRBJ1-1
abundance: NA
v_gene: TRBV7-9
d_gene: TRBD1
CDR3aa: CASSPQGTGLAEAFF
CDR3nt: TGTGCCAGCAGCCCACAGGGGACAGGTTTAGCTGAAGCTTTCTTT

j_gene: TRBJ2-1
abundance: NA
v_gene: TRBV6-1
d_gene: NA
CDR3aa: CASRDTIWQFF
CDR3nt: TGTGCCAGCAGAGACACGATATGGCAGTTCTTC

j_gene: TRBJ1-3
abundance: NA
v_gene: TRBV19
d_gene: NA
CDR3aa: CASSPETGTARNTIYF
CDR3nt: TGTGCCAGTAGTCCCGAAACAGGGACCGCTAGAAACACCATATATTTT

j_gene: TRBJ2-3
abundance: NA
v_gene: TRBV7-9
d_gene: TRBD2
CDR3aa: CASSPSGASGSTNTQYF
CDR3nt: TGTGCCAGCAGCCCCAGTGGGGCTAGCGGGAGTACAAATACGCAGTATTTT

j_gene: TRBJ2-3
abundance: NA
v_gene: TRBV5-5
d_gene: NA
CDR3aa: CASSLFREKTTDTQYF
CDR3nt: TGTGCCAGCAGCTTGTTCCGGGAGAAAACGACAGATACGCAGTATTTT

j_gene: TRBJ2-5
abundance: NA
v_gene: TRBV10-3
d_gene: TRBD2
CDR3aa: CAISESGIAGVQETQYF
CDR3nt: TGTGCCATCAGTGAGTCGGGGATAGCGGGAGTCCAAGAGACCCAGTACTTC

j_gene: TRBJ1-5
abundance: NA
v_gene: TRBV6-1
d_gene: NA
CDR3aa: CATTATTDQPQHF
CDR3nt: TGTGCCACCACAGCCACCACTGATCAGCCCCAGCATTTT

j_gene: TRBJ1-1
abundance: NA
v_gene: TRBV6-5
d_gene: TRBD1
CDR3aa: CASSKDRLNTEAFF
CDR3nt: TGTGCCAGCAGTAAGGACAGGTTGAACACTGAAGCTTTCTTT

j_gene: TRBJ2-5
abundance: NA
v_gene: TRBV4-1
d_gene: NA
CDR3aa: CASSQALMVGQETQYF
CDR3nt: TGCGCCAGCAGCCAAGCCCTGATGGTCGGGCAAGAGACCCAGTACTTC

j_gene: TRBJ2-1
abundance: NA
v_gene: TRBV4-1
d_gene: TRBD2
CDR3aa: CASSQEGLAGTYNEQFF
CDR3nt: TGCGCCAGCAGCCAAGAGGGACTAGCGGGAACCTACAATGAGCAGTTCTTC

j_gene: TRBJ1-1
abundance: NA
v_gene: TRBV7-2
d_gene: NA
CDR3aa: CASSNPGRNTEAFF
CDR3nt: TGTGCCAGCAGTAACCCGGGGAGAAACACTGAAGCTTTCTTT

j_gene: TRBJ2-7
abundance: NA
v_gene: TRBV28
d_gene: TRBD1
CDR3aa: CASSLPGQGTYEQYF
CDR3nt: TGTGCCAGCAGTCTACCGGGACAGGGAACCTACGAGCAGTACTTC

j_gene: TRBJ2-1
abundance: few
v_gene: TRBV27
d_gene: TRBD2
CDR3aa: CASSIGGNKRVQFF
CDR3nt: TGTGCCAGCAGCATCGGGGGGAACAAACGTGTGCAGTTCTTC

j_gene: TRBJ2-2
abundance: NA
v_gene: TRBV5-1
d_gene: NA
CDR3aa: CASSFYGENTGELFF
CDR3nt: TGCGCCAGCAGCTTCTACGGGGAAAACACCGGGGAGCTGTTTTTT

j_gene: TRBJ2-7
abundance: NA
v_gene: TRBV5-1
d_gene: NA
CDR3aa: CASSPRGRGSSYEQYF
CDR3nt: TGCGCCAGCAGCCCGCGGGGGAGGGGGTCGTCCTACGAGCAGTACTTC

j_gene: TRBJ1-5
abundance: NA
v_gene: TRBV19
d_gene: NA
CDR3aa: CASSPRDIANQPQHF
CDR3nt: TGTGCCAGTAGTCCCAGGGACATCGCCAATCAGCCCCAGCATTTT

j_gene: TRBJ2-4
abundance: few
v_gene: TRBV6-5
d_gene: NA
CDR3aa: CASGRAKNIQYF
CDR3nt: TGTGCCAGCGGCAGGGCTAAAAACATTCAGTACTTC

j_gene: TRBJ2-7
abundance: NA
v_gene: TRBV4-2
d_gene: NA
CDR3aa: CASSRQAGDEQYF
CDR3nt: TGTGCCAGCAGCCGACAGGCAGGGGACGAGCAGTACTTC

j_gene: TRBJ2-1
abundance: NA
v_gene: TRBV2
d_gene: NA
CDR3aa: CASTALGPNNEQFF
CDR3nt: TGTGCCAGCACCGCACTGGGGCCAAACAATGAGCAGTTCTTC